These 19 T cell receptor delta chains came from one sample sequenced in a study of Vδ1+ human thymocytes (dated by TCRdb to 2016 to 2019). The full study reports these points: Unlike the oligoclonal repertoires in peripheral blood, the thymic TRG and TRD repertoires appeared highly polyclonal, with Gaussian CDR3 length distributions.

No cognate antigen is known for these TCRs. Sequenced using an Illumina MiSeq. RNA extraction was performed with the RNeasy mini kit, and reverse transcription was done with Superscript III. CDR3 amplicons were generated by multiplex PCR with pooled V-gene forward primers and a constant-region reverse primer carrying Illumina adaptor overhangs. Identical DNA sequences were merged into single rows after TCRdb reprocessed the public reads with CATT. Across this sample there are about 75,000 delta-chain clones, with approximately 37% seen only once. The top ten clones comprise roughly 0.25% of the sample. Sequences were obtained from Vdelta1+ gamma-delta thymocytes from the thymus. Explained via the paper, the cell subset or site label denotes: FACS-sorted CD3+ TCRalphabeta- TCRVdelta1+ TCRVdelta2- thymocytes. All receptors come from a boy under three years old who had congenital heart surgery.

The rearrangement uses TRDV1 and TRDJ1; 7 positions agree with TRDD2. CDR1 is TSWWSYY, CDR2 QGS, per germline. CDR3 length equals 23 residues. V dropped 0 bases and J dropped 1; count of bases not matched to a gene: 26. As DNA, the CDR3 is TGTGCTCTTGGGGAACTAAAGCGGGTTCCTACGGTAGGGGGGCTGATGGGCACCGATAAACTCATCTTT. This translates into CALGELKRVPTVGGLMGTDKLIF.

The chain employs TRDV2 and TRDJ1, with 12 bases matching TRDD3. This CDR3 has 17 residues. Trimming cost V 9 bases and J 0 bases; bases outside gene matches: 13. Germline assignment: CDR1 GEAIGNYY and CDR2 EKD. DNA of the CDR3: TGTGCCACCTGGGGCCTGGGGGATACGTCGTACACCGATAAACTCATCTTT. Translation gives CATWGLGDTSYTDKLIF.

The genes are TRDV1 and TRDJ1, with D hard to call. The CDR3 is made up of 18 amino acids. V lost 4 bases to trimming and J lost 3 bases, with 24 bases between them. The germline CDR1 and CDR2 sequences are TSWWSYY and QGS. CDR3 region: CALGAPKRIIPWSDKLIF. The CDR3 region has the DNA TGTGCTCTTGGGGCCCCGAAGAGAATTATACCGTGGTCCGATAAACTCATCTTT.

This chain connects TRDV1 to TRDJ1, with 13 bases aligning to TRDD3. V was pared by 0 bases and J by 1 base, with 26 bases of the junction left unmatched. The germline CDR1 and CDR2 sequences are TSWWSYY and QGS. The CDR3 loop spans 25 amino acids. The CDR3 is CALGELLPSYSLITGGYDTTDKLIF. The CDR3 bases are TGTGCTCTTGGGGAACTTCTACCTTCCTACAGCCTAATTACTGGGGGATACGATACCACCGATAAACTCATCTTT.

The J gene is TRDJ1, the V gene TRDV1; no clear D gene. Trimming removed 2 bases at V and 0 bases at J, with 22 bases between. CDR3 size: 19 residues. Germline V lookup: CDR1 TSWWSYY, CDR2 QGS. CDR3 sequence (DNA): TGTGCTCTTGGGGAAGGTTTAGGTTCTAAGGCCCCATACACCGATAAACTCATCTTT. Translation gives CALGEGLGSKAPYTDKLIF.

This clone has just a few counts. The chain combines TRDV1 with TRDJ1, with TRDD3 matching over 9 bases. J was trimmed by 0 bases and V by 1 base; bases with no gene match: 18. Germline loops: CDR1 TSWWSYY, CDR2 QGS. The length of the CDR3 is 21 residues. CDR3 DNA: TGTGCTCTTGGGGAACGTGGTCCATCCTACTGGGGGACGAAGTACACCGATAAACTCATCTTT. Its translation is CALGERGPSYWGTKYTDKLIF.

This clone was seen a handful of times. The chain employs TRDV1 and TRDJ1; D remains unclear. The ends were cut back, 2 bases at V and 3 bases at J, with 28 bases in the middle. From germline, CDR1 is TSWWSYY and CDR2 QGS. This CDR3 region has 20 residues. In DNA, the CDR3 is TGTGCTCTTGGGGAAACGTCAGTTCCCCAGAAGTACTCGACACCCGATAAACTCATCTTT. Residues: CALGETSVPQKYSTPDKLIF.

The chain couples TRDV1 to TRDJ1; the D is unclear. The CDR3 extends over 17 amino acids. Looked up from germline, CDR1 is TSWWSYY and CDR2 is QGS. V shed 1 base and J shed 4 bases, with 19 bases lying between them. The CDR3 bases are TGTGCTCTTGGGGAACCCTCGGCCCTCTATGGGAGCGATAAACTCATCTTT. Protein sequence: CALGEPSALYGSDKLIF.

This clone was detected a few times. V is TRDV1 and J is TRDJ1; D is undetermined. Germline CDR1 and CDR2: TSWWSYY and QGS. The CDR3 sequence is 16 residues long. V lost 2 bases, J lost 0 bases, and 13 bases lay in between. In nucleotides, the CDR3 is TGTGCTCTTGGGGAAATACCCCAAATGCACACCGATAAACTCATCTTT. Translating it yields CALGEIPQMHTDKLIF.

This clone was picked up a small number of times. The rearrangement joins TRDV1 to TRDJ1; 8 nucleotides line up with TRDD3. Germline V gene lookup returns CDR1 TSWWSYY and CDR2 QGS. The J segment lost 0 bases and the V segment lost 6 bases, leaving 24 bases of the junction unmatched. This CDR3 contains 21 residues. The CDR3 DNA sequence: TGTGCTCTTGGAGTAAGGGATCCTATGTGGGGGATCCCACTGTACACCGATAAACTCATCTTT. Residues: CALGVRDPMWGIPLYTDKLIF.

The table lists this clone with a few counts. J is TRDJ1 and V is TRDV1; D unresolved. CDR3 length: 13 amino acids. In germline, CDR1 is TSWWSYY, CDR2 QGS. Between the trimmed V and J ends, which lost 2 bases and 3 bases, there was a span of 7 bases. The CDR3 sequence: CALGEADSDKLIF. DNA for the CDR3: TGTGCTCTTGGGGAAGCTGACTCCGATAAACTCATCTTT.

As regards this clone: The same CDR3 can be traced to other DNA sequences in this sample. The chain couples TRDV1 to TRDJ1; D possibly corresponds to TRDD3 (6 bases). Trimming left V 1 base short and J 4 bases short, with 22 bases between. This CDR3 has 18 residues. The germline V gene encodes CDR1 TSWWSYY and CDR2 QGS. The CDR3 loop reads CALGEPGFSQDTGDKLIF. CDR3 nucleotide sequence: TGTGCTCTTGGGGAACCCGGGTTCTCTCAGGATACCGGCGATAAACTCATCTTT.

The chain recombines TRDV1 with TRDJ1, with D hard to call. This CDR3 spans 15 amino acids. Trimming removed 1 base at V and 4 bases at J, with 13 bases between. Germline values: CDR1 TSWWSYY, CDR2 QGS. DNA of the CDR3: TGTGCTCTTGGGGAACGAGGGAGGAGGGACGATAAACTCATCTTT. This codes for CALGERGRRDDKLIF.

V and J are TRDV1 and TRDJ1, with a weak D call TRDD3 (5 bases). Germline CDR1 reads TSWWSYY; CDR2 reads QGS. The CDR3 length is 22 residues. Trimming stripped 1 base from V and 5 bases from J, with 35 bases between. CDR3 amino acids: CALGEPVVPRIADYGWLDKLIF. CDR3 sequence (DNA): TGTGCTCTTGGGGAACCCGTAGTACCCAGGATAGCCGACTACGGATGGTTGGATAAACTCATCTTT.

The chain uses TRDV1 and TRDJ1; TRDD3 aligns across 13 bases. The CDR3 has 17 amino acids. V lost 6 bases to trimming and J lost 4 bases; unmatched junction nucleotides: 11. From germline, CDR1 is TSWWSYY and CDR2 QGS. This CDR3 is CALGNVLLGDTGDKLIF. The CDR3 nucleotides read TGTGCTCTTGGAAATGTTCTACTGGGGGATACGGGCGATAAACTCATCTTT.

This clone was counted a few times. This rearrangement joins TRDV2 to TRDJ1; the match to TRDD3 covers 8 bases. This CDR3 is 18 amino acids long. With V trimmed by 1 base and J by 0 bases, 12 bases remained unmatched. In germline, CDR1 is GEAIGNYY, CDR2 EKD. The CDR3 reads CACDTYNWGSPNTDKLIF. CDR3 DNA: TGTGCCTGTGACACTTATAACTGGGGGTCCCCGAACACCGATAAACTCATCTTT.

The J gene is TRDJ3, the V gene TRDV2; D might be TRDD3 (5 bases). The CDR3 runs 19 residues. Between the trimmed V and J ends, which lost 3 bases and 0 bases, there was a span of 17 bases. Germline V lookup: CDR1 GEAIGNYY, CDR2 EKD. CDR3 amino acids: CACDYEGETSSWDTRQMFF. The CDR3 DNA reads TGTGCCTGTGACTACGAAGGGGAAACGAGCTCCTGGGACACCCGACAGATGTTTTTC.

The sample holds a few counts of this clone. The chain recombines TRDV1 with TRDJ1; 7 nucleotides match TRDD3. The trim removed 5 bases at V and 8 bases at J, leaving 23 bases unmatched. In germline, CDR1 is TSWWSYY, CDR2 QGS. This CDR3 comprises 18 residues. The CDR3: CALGMLRPTFWGDKKLIF. The CDR3 DNA reads TGTGCTCTTGGGATGCTTCGCCCTACTTTCTGGGGGGACAAGAAACTCATCTTT.

This clone was counted a few times. V is TRDV1 and J is TRDJ1; perhaps TRDD3 as D (8 bases). CDR1 and CDR2 from the germline V gene are TSWWSYY and QGS. Trimming removed 1 base at V and 4 bases at J, with 37 bases between. The CDR3 loop spans 23 amino acids. The CDR3 protein is CALGEPFLPPTGDTSFTVDKLIF. The CDR3 nucleotides read TGTGCTCTTGGGGAACCCTTCCTCCCCCCTACTGGGGATACCTCTTTTACGGTCGATAAACTCATCTTT.